A single sample is the source of the 14 T cell receptor beta chains below, sequenced in a study of blood T cell repertoires in COVID-19. Using immunoSEQ multiplex PCR, the repertoire was profiled, and TCRdb retains in-frame clones only, with some absent. This table has around 130,000 clones, under 85% appearing once. Sequencing was carried out using peripheral blood. The receptors come from a middle-aged man with active or convalescent COVID-19.

The CDR3 loop reads CASSLLAGSYNEQFF. The DNA of the CDR3 is TGTGCCAGCAGCTTACTAGCGGGGTCCTACAATGAGCAGTTCTTC. The chain has TRBV7-2 and TRBJ2-1; 9 nucleotides align to TRBD2. CDR3 length: 15 residues. Germline V gene data show CDR1 as SGHTA and CDR2 as FQGNSA. The trim removed 2 bases at V and 1 base at J, leaving 0 bases unmatched.

The CDR3 DNA sequence: TGTGCCAGCACTTACGCGGGGACGGTCACTGAAGCTTTCTTT. Residues: CASTYAGTVTEAFF. V and J are TRBV2 and TRBJ1-1; D might be TRBD1 (5 bases). Germline V CDR1 and CDR2: SNHLY, FYNNEI. The CDR3 is 14 amino acids. With 7 bases removed from V and 4 bases from J, the gap between germline ends came to 16 bases. The full variable domain, in which reference TRBV2 and TRBJ1-1 provide the parts outside the CDR3, is EPEVTQTPSHQVTQMGQEVILRCVPISNHLYFYWYRQILGQKVEFLVSFYNNEISEKSEIFDDQFSVERPDGSNFTLKIRSTKLEDSAMYFCASTYAGTVTEAFFGQGTRLTVV.

The chain couples TRBV7-2 to TRBJ1-6; no definite D call. This CDR3 is 11 amino acids long. CDR1 is SGHTA, CDR2 FQGNSA, per germline. The V end lost 5 bases, the J end lost 9 bases, and 5 bases lay between the germline ends. The DNA for the CDR3 is TGTGCCAGCAGCCACAGTTCACCCCTCCACTTT. Translating it yields CASSHSSPLHF.

This chain joins TRBV19 and TRBJ1-5; D is possibly TRBD1 (6 bases). The germline CDR1 and CDR2 sequences are LNHDA and SQIVND (reference sequence). The V and J ends lost 6 bases and 3 bases respectively, with 9 bases between them. CDR3 length: 13 amino acids. CDR3 region: CASRTGNNQPQHF. Written as DNA, the CDR3 is TGTGCCAGTAGGACAGGCAACAATCAGCCCCAGCATTTT.

The DNA of the CDR3 is TGCGCCAGCAGCTTGGCGGGAGATGGCTACACCTTC. Protein sequence: CASSLAGDGYTF. This sequence joins TRBV5-1 and TRBJ1-2; D gene ambiguous. This CDR3 is 12 amino acids long. Germline V lookup: CDR1 SGHRS, CDR2 YFSETQ. Deletions cut 0 bases from V and 6 bases from J, with 6 bases between. Full variable domain (rest looked up from reference TRBV5-1 and TRBJ1-2): KAGVTQTPRYLIKTRGQQVTLSCSPISGHRSVSWYQQTPGQGLQFLFEYFSETQRNKGNFPGRFSGRQFSNSRSEMNVSTLELGDSALYLCASSLAGDGYTFGSGTRLTVV.

The V call is TRBV4-3, the J call TRBJ1-2; tentatively, D is TRBD1 (6 bases). The germline V gene has CDR1 LGHNA and CDR2 YSLEER. This CDR3 contains 15 residues. With 0 bases removed from V and 4 bases from J, the gap between germline ends came to 12 bases. This CDR3 reads CASSQERGGGYGYTF. DNA for the CDR3: TGCGCCAGCAGCCAAGAAAGGGGGGGAGGCTATGGCTACACCTTC.

The CDR3 nucleotides read TGTGCCAGCAGCGTAGTTGGTAGCGGGGGTCTAAACACCGGGGAGCTGTTTTTT. It yields the protein CASSVVGSGGLNTGELFF. V usage is TRBV9 and J usage is TRBJ2-2; TRBD2 agrees at 9 bases. The CDR3 is 18 amino acids. After removal of 0 bases from V and 2 bases from J, the junction contained 8 bases not matched to a gene. CDR1 is SGDLS and CDR2 is YYNGEE in the germline V gene.

The chain joins TRBV15 to TRBJ1-1, with D uncertain. Per germline, CDR1 LNHNV and CDR2 YYDKDF (reference sequence). Trimming removed 0 bases at V and 0 bases at J, with 11 bases between. This CDR3 has 16 amino acids. CDR3 sequence: CATSRDHGRMNTEAFF. The CDR3 bases are TGTGCCACCAGCAGAGATCACGGTCGTATGAACACTGAAGCTTTCTTT.

V is TRBV7-3 and J is TRBJ2-1; D gene unclear. Deletions cut 2 bases from V and 0 bases from J, with 5 bases between. The CDR3 runs to 14 residues. CDR1 SGHTA and CDR2 FQGTGA come from the germline V gene. Here the CDR3 DNA reads TGTGCCAGCAGCTTATCCTACTCCTACAATGAGCAGTTCTTC. Encoded protein: CASSLSYSYNEQFF.

This clone has more than one count but fewer than ten. V is TRBV6-4 and J is TRBJ2-6, with 9 bases matching TRBD2. J lost 0 bases, V lost 3 bases, and 0 bases had no gene match. Germline V lookup: CDR1 MRHNA, CDR2 SNTAGT. The CDR3 spans 16 residues. The CDR3 loop reads CASSERGGSGANVLTF. Here the CDR3 DNA reads TGTGCCAGCAGTGAGCGGGGGGGCTCTGGGGCCAACGTCCTGACTTTC.

The chain carries TRBV2 and TRBJ2-7, with TRBD2 matching 9 bases. CDR1 is SNHLY, CDR2 FYNNEI, per germline. The CDR3 runs to 14 residues. V trimming: 6 bases; J trimming: 3 bases; junction bases outside the gene matches: 6. CDR3 DNA sequence: TGTGCCAGCAGCAGCAAAGCGGGGGGCTACGAGCAGTACTTC. It codes for CASSSKAGGYEQYF.

The gene calls are TRBV10-1 and TRBJ1-5, with no clear D. CDR3 size: 16 residues. V lost 0 bases and J 0 bases, leaving 9 bases between the germline ends. The germline V gene encodes CDR1 WNHNN and CDR2 SYGVQD (reference sequence). CDR3 in amino acids: CASSESSCYSNQPQHF. For the CDR3, the DNA is TGCGCCAGCAGTGAGTCCTCTTGCTATAGCAATCAGCCCCAGCATTTT.

The chain couples TRBV27 to TRBJ2-1, with TRBD2 matching over 10 bases. Germline-derived CDR1 and CDR2 are MNHEY and SMNVEV (reference sequence). The CDR3 has 15 residues. The ends lost 9 bases at V and 3 bases at J; junction bases unmatched: 8. The CDR3 region has the DNA TGTGCCAGTGGAGAGCGGGGGGGTTACTACAATGAGCAGTTCTTC. As protein: CASGERGGYYNEQFF.

V gene TRBV6-5 combines with J gene TRBJ1-2; 8 bases fit TRBD1. The CDR3 is 14 amino acids. The germline CDR1 and CDR2 sequences are MNHEY and SVGAGI. Trimming took 6 bases from V and 4 from J; bases not matched to a gene: 7. The CDR3 nucleotides are TGTGCCAGCAGACCGACAGGGGAGCTCTATGGCTACACCTTC. Its protein product is CASRPTGELYGYTF.